Following are 30 T cell receptor beta chains from one sample sequenced in a study of radiotherapy plus CTLA-4 blockade in lung cancer. Sequenced by immunoSEQ multiplex PCR; TCRdb stores in-frame clones only, minus some. The table records approximately 110,000 clones, around 84% of them present only once. The sequencing here drew on peripheral blood, taken from a patient treated with radiotherapy plus ipilimumab. Receptors were obtained from a human donor with non-small cell lung cancer that progressed on radiotherapy plus ipilimumab. Some clones in this sample may be carry-over from other donors' samples.

The rearrangement links TRBV7-3 to TRBJ2-7; 7 positions match TRBD1. The CDR3 runs 11 residues. The germline gives CDR1 SGHTA, CDR2 FQGTGA. With 4 bases clipped from V and 10 bases from J, the junction kept 4 bases outside the gene matches. The CDR3 coding sequence is TGTGCCAGCAGCTCACAGGGGTGTCAGTACTTC. Its translation is CASSSQGCQYF.

The V gene is TRBV5-1, the J gene TRBJ1-1, with D uncertain. CDR1 is SGHRS and CDR2 is YFSETQ in the germline V gene. V was shortened by 0 bases and J by 1 base, with 10 bases between the two germline ends. This CDR3 contains 15 residues. CDR3 residues: CASSLGGAGNTEAFF. CDR3 sequence (DNA): TGCGCCAGCAGCTTGGGAGGCGCGGGGAACACTGAAGCTTTCTTT.

CDR3 sequence (DNA): TGCGCCAGCAGCCATCATCTAGGCAGCAACAGGGGATATATGCAGTATTTT. Amino acids: CASSHHLGSNRGYMQYF. This rearrangement joins TRBV4-3 to TRBJ2-3; 7 bases align to TRBD1. V trimming: 3 bases; J trimming: 11 bases; junction bases outside the gene matches: 20. The germline gives CDR1 LGHNA, CDR2 YSLEER. The CDR3 spans 17 residues.

The rearrangement uses TRBV7-8 and TRBJ1-5; the D is unclear. This CDR3 contains 14 residues. Deletions cut 1 base from V and 10 bases from J, with 14 bases between. The germline CDR1 and CDR2 sequences are SGHVS and FQNEAQ. CDR3 nucleotide sequence: TGTGCCAGCAGCTTAGTTGCAGGATCGGGTCCCCAGCATTTT. This gives the protein CASSLVAGSGPQHF.

The chain couples TRBV9 to TRBJ1-4; no clear D. The germline CDR1 and CDR2 sequences are SGDLS and YYNGEE. The CDR3 length is 15 residues. Trimming took 0 bases from V and 6 from J, leaving 12 bases between them. CDR3 sequence reads: CASSVGHGQDEKLFF. Here the CDR3 DNA reads TGTGCCAGCAGCGTAGGACATGGGCAAGATGAAAAACTGTTTTTT. Variable domain in full (rest from reference TRBV9 and TRBJ1-4): DSGVTQTPKHLITATGQRVTLRCSPRSGDLSVYWYQQSLDQGLQFLIQYYNGEERAKGNILERFSAQQFPDLHSELNLSSLELGDSALYFCASSVGHGQDEKLFFGSGTQLSVL.

This chain joins TRBV7-3 and TRBJ1-1; no clear D. Germline V CDR1 and CDR2: SGHTA, FQGTGA. Trimming removed 3 bases at V and 5 bases at J, with 10 bases between. This CDR3 contains 13 residues. CDR3 sequence reads: CASSLGGETEAFF. CDR3 in DNA: TGTGCCAGCAGCTTGGGAGGAGAAACTGAAGCTTTCTTT.

This chain connects TRBV11-1 to TRBJ2-3; D is ambiguous. The germline CDR1 and CDR2 sequences are SGHAT and FQDESV (reference sequence). V lost 1 base to trimming and J lost 0 bases, with 8 bases between them. This CDR3 is built from 15 residues. CDR3 DNA: TGTGCCAGCAGCTTAGATAGATGGAGCACAGATACGCAGTATTTT. Protein sequence: CASSLDRWSTDTQYF.

This chain connects TRBV6-1 to TRBJ1-5; D call uncertain. Germline CDR1 and CDR2: MNHNS and SASEGT. This CDR3 spans 13 amino acids. The V and J ends lost 6 bases and 10 bases respectively, with 16 bases between them. The CDR3 DNA sequence: TGTGCCAGCAGATCGGGGAGTCCTGGCCCCCAGCATTTT. Protein: CASRSGSPGPQHF.

This clone has a handful of counts. The chain employs TRBV4-2 and TRBJ2-7; weak D call: TRBD1 (6 bases). V dropped 1 base and J dropped 3 bases, with 13 bases sitting between them. Germline CDR1 LGHNA, CDR2 YNFKEQ. The CDR3 has 15 residues. CDR3 sequence: CASSQVSTGNYEQYF. In DNA form, the CDR3 reads TGTGCCAGCAGCCAAGTCTCAACAGGGAACTACGAGCAGTACTTC.

This chain uses TRBV19 with TRBJ1-5; D is unclear. The CDR3 is 15 amino acids. Germline-derived CDR1 and CDR2 are LNHDA and SQIVND (reference sequence). The V end lost 0 bases, the J end lost 9 bases, and 15 bases lay between the germline ends. In nucleotides, the CDR3 is TGTGCCAGTAGTATAGATGGGATAGGCCCGTTGCCCCAGCATTTT. Protein: CASSIDGIGPLPQHF.

The gene calls are TRBV4-3 and TRBJ2-3; 11 nucleotides agree with TRBD2. Germline loops: CDR1 LGHNA, CDR2 YSLEER. CDR3 length: 16 amino acids. V gave up 3 bases and J gave up 6 bases; unmatched junction bases: 8. The CDR3: CASSQIAGGPSDTQYF. In DNA, the CDR3 is TGCGCCAGCAGCCAGATAGCGGGGGGGCCGAGTGATACGCAGTATTTT.

The chain couples TRBV9 to TRBJ2-1, with 9 bases matching TRBD2. After removal of 0 bases from V and 12 bases from J, the junction contained 16 bases not matched to a gene. The CDR3 has 17 residues. Germline CDR1 SGDLS, CDR2 YYNGEE. The CDR3: CASSVVAGGFLPERQFF. The CDR3, as DNA: TGTGCCAGCAGCGTAGTTGCGGGGGGGTTTTTACCTGAAAGGCAGTTCTTC.

This clone showed up just a few times. The V call is TRBV5-6, the J call TRBJ2-2, with 8 bases matching TRBD1. Germline V lookup: CDR1 SGHDT, CDR2 YYEEEE. CDR3 length: 17 residues. J lost 6 bases, V lost 1 base, and 11 bases had no gene match. The CDR3 region has the DNA TGTGCCAGCAGCTTGCCAGGGGGCAAGAGGCGGGCCGGGGAGCTGTTTTTT. Protein product: CASSLPGGKRRAGELFF. The complete variable domain, with remaining parts taken from reference TRBV5-6 and TRBJ2-2, reads DAGVTQSPTHLIKTRGQQVTLRCSPKSGHDTVSWYQQALGQGPQFIFQYYEEEERQRGNFPDRFSGHQFPNYSSELNVNALLLGDSALYLCASSLPGGKRRAGELFFGEGSRLTVL.

V usage is TRBV2 and J usage is TRBJ1-2; 10 bases are a match to TRBD1. The junction had 5 bases not matched to a gene; V was cut back by 3 bases and J by 4 bases. This CDR3 has 15 amino acids. Per germline, CDR1 SNHLY and CDR2 FYNNEI. CDR3 protein: CASSDIGTGVYGYTF. As DNA, the CDR3 is TGTGCCAGCAGTGATATAGGGACAGGGGTCTATGGCTACACCTTC.

The chain uses TRBV2 and TRBJ1-1; D unresolved. Germline CDR1 reads SNHLY; CDR2 reads FYNNEI. The CDR3 is 13 residues long. V was cut by 7 bases and J by 6 bases, with 15 bases left in between. CDR3 in amino acids: CASKYGNFAEAFF. CDR3 DNA sequence: TGTGCCAGCAAATACGGGAATTTTGCTGAAGCTTTCTTT.

The chain joins TRBV7-2 to TRBJ2-7; 11 bases are shared with TRBD2. The CDR3 is made up of 14 amino acids. The germline V gene has CDR1 SGHTA and CDR2 FQGNSA. Trimming took 2 bases from V and 5 from J; bases not matched to a gene: 2. The CDR3 bases are TGTGCCAGCAGCTTAACTAGCGGGGGCCACGAGCAGTACTTC. Protein product: CASSLTSGGHEQYF.

The sample holds one count of this clone. The chain combines TRBV16 with TRBJ1-1; the D is unclear. CDR1 and CDR2 (germline): KGHSY, FQNENV. V lost 0 bases, J lost 5 bases, and 13 bases lay in between. This CDR3 region has 15 residues. The CDR3, as DNA: TGTGCCAGCAGCCAATCTCCACCGATGGGAACTGAAGCTTTCTTT. This gives the protein CASSQSPPMGTEAFF.

The rearrangement links TRBV7-9 to TRBJ2-7; TRBD1 aligns across 9 bases. The V and J ends lost 3 bases and 3 bases, in that order; junction bases with no gene match: 6. The V gene's germline CDR1 is SEHNR and CDR2 FQNEAQ (reference sequence). The CDR3 contains 15 residues. The CDR3 reads CASSFYRDRVYEQYF. In DNA, the CDR3 is TGTGCCAGCAGCTTTTACCGGGACAGGGTCTACGAGCAGTACTTC. The variable domain in full, with the rest retrieved from reference TRBV7-9 and TRBJ2-7, is DTGVSQNPRHKITKRGQNVTFRCDPISEHNRLYWYRQTLGQGPEFLTYFQNEAQLEKSRLLSDRFSAERPKGSFSTLEIQRTEQGDSAMYLCASSFYRDRVYEQYFGPGTRLTVT.

The rearrangement joins TRBV6-5 to TRBJ2-7; D could derive from TRBD1 or TRBD2 (6 bases each). The V end was cut by 6 bases, the J end by 5 bases, with 20 bases between. Looked up from germline, CDR1 is MNHEY and CDR2 is SVGAGI. The CDR3 is made up of 15 amino acids. CDR3 DNA: TGTGCCAGCAGCAACATAGGGGGGCGCAGTGACGAGCAGTACTTC. It is translated as CASSNIGGRSDEQYF.

Here the CDR3 reads CASSQGPTDTQYF. The CDR3 coding sequence is TGCGCCAGCAGCCAAGGACCGACAGATACGCAGTATTTT. The chain has TRBV4-3 and TRBJ2-3; D gene uncertain. This CDR3 contains 13 residues. Germline V gives CDR1 LGHNA, CDR2 YSLEER. Trimming left V 1 base short and J 3 bases short, with 5 bases between.

The genes are TRBV9 and TRBJ2-7, with TRBD2 identical over 11 bases. Germline trimming cut 3 bases from V and 4 bases from J; bases unmatched to any gene: 6. The germline V gene has CDR1 SGDLS and CDR2 YYNGEE. The CDR3 contains 15 residues. CDR3: CASSATGTSGYEQYF. In nucleotides, the CDR3 is TGTGCCAGCAGCGCTACCGGGACTAGCGGATACGAGCAGTACTTC.

J is TRBJ1-5 and V is TRBV10-3; D uncertain. CDR3 length equals 15 residues. The V gene lost 10 bases and the J gene lost 4 bases, with 20 bases spanning the gap. CDR1 and CDR2 from the germline V gene are ENHRY and SYGVKD. In DNA, the CDR3 is TGTGCCACCGACAAAGCGGGGAGAGGAAATCAGCCCCAGCATTTT. This translates into CATDKAGRGNQPQHF.

This clone was observed a single time. The chain recombines TRBV29-1 with TRBJ1-1, with a possible D match to TRBD1 (5 bases). The V gene's germline CDR1 is SQVTM and CDR2 ANQGSEA. The CDR3 sequence is 14 residues long. With 5 bases removed from V and 0 bases from J, the gap between germline ends came to 13 bases. DNA of the CDR3: TGCAGCGTTTGCTATGAGACAGTGAACACTGAAGCTTTCTTT. Protein sequence: CSVCYETVNTEAFF. Variable domain in full (rest from reference TRBV29-1 and TRBJ1-1): SAVISQKPSRDICQRGTSLTIQCQVDSQVTMMFWYRQQPGQSLTLIATANQGSEATYESGFVIDKFPISRPNLTFSTLTVSNMSPEDSSIYLCSVCYETVNTEAFFGQGTRLTVV.

The chain couples TRBV5-1 to TRBJ2-1; TRBD2 matches 10 bases. The V and J ends lost 4 bases and 6 bases, in that order; junction bases with no gene match: 7. The CDR3 has 15 amino acids. The germline V gene has CDR1 SGHRS and CDR2 YFSETQ. This CDR3 is CASSLQRGGRNEQFF. CDR3 nucleotides: TGCGCCAGCAGCCTACAGCGGGGGGGCCGCAATGAGCAGTTCTTC.

This sequence joins TRBV7-3 and TRBJ2-3, with D perhaps given as TRBD1 or TRBD2 (7 bases each). The CDR3 length is 14 residues. Trimming removed 7 bases at V and 5 bases at J, with 16 bases between. Germline V lookup: CDR1 SGHTA, CDR2 FQGTGA. As DNA, the CDR3 is TGTGCCAGCACCCAGGGGGGGACACGAGATACGCAGTATTTT. This codes for CASTQGGTRDTQYF.

The J gene is TRBJ1-2, the V gene TRBV18, with 8 bases that match TRBD1. The CDR3 sequence is 16 residues long. The germline V gene encodes CDR1 KGHSH and CDR2 LQKENI. Unmatched junction bases numbered 11, after V lost 4 bases and J lost 4 bases. CDR3 sequence (DNA): TGTGCCAGCTCACTATCCGGGACAGGAGAGGCCTATGGCTACACCTTC. Its protein is CASSLSGTGEAYGYTF.

The rearrangement links TRBV27 to TRBJ2-7, with D perhaps matching TRBD1 or TRBD2 (5 bases each). Germline-derived CDR1 and CDR2 are MNHEY and SMNVEV (reference sequence). The CDR3 runs to 14 residues. V was cut by 5 bases and J by 3 bases, with 14 bases left in between. The CDR3 nucleotides read TGTGCCAGCAGTCGACCGGGACCAGGCTACGAGCAGTACTTC. This encodes CASSRPGPGYEQYF.

Points on this clone: The same CDR3 arises from other DNA sequences in this sample as well. V usage is TRBV29-1 and J usage is TRBJ2-3, with 9 positions matching TRBD2. Trimming at V came to 4 bases and at J to 5 bases, leaving 10 bases not matched to a gene. Germline CDR1 SQVTM, CDR2 ANQGSEA. The CDR3 sequence is 15 residues long. The CDR3 spells CSVGGAGGPGDTQYF. The DNA of the CDR3 is TGCAGCGTTGGTGGGGCGGGGGGGCCCGGAGATACGCAGTATTTT.

This chain links TRBV10-3 with TRBJ2-3; the match to TRBD2 covers 12 bases. V lost 10 bases, J lost 2 bases, and 7 bases stayed unmatched. Germline V CDR1 and CDR2: ENHRY, SYGVKD. The CDR3 loop spans 15 amino acids. This CDR3 reads CATTGLAGNTDTQYF. In DNA, the CDR3 is TGTGCCACCACAGGACTAGCGGGGAACACAGATACGCAGTATTTT.

The J gene is TRBJ1-6, the V gene TRBV4-3, with D possibly being TRBD1 (6 bases). The ends were cut back, 1 base at V and 13 bases at J, with 14 bases in the middle. This CDR3 contains 14 residues. Germline V lookup: CDR1 LGHNA, CDR2 YSLEER. The CDR3 nucleotides read TGCGCCAGCAGCCAAGTAGTGAGGGGGATGCCCCTCCACTTT. Translated, it gives CASSQVVRGMPLHF.